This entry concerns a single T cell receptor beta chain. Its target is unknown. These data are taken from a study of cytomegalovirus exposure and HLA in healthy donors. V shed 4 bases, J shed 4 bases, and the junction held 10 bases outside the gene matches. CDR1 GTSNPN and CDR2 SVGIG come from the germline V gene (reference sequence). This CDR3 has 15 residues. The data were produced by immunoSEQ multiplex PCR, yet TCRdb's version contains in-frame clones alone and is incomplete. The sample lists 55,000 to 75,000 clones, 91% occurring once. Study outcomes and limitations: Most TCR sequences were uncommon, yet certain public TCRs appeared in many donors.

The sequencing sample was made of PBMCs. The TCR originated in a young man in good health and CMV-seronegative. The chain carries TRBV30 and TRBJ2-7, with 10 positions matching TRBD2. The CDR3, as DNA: TGTGCCTGGACCTTGGGGCTAGCGGGAGCATACGAGCAGTACTTC. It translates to CAWTLGLAGAYEQYF.